The rows below give T cell receptor beta chains drawn from one sample of a study of T cells in Graves' hyperthyroidism and ophthalmopathy. TCRdb reprocessed the multiplex PCR reads via MiXCR and lists one record per CDR3 protein. The table shows around 350,000 distinct CDR3 sequences, with about 14% occurring only once. Sequenced sample: blood. These receptors were obtained from a woman aged 30 to 39 with Graves' ophthalmopathy. The CDR3 runs from the conserved cysteine through the conserved F or W. A D gene is named only where the DNA matches it firmly. Expanded clones get a size class; other rows say once, few or many, or leave the size out.

v_gene	d_gene	j_gene	abundance	CDR3nt	CDR3aa
TRBV5-1	.	TRBJ2-5	.	TGCGCCGGCAGCTTGGTTGGGGGCAGACTACAAGAGACCCAGTACTTC	CAGSLVGGRLQETQYF
TRBV25-1	TRBD1	TRBJ1-1	.	TGTGCCAGCATGGGTGGGACAGGGAAGAACACTGAAGCTTTCTTT	CASMGGTGKNTEAFF
TRBV18	.	TRBJ2-1	.	TGTGCCAGCTCCCCGGGGAAAAACAATGAGCGGTTCTTC	CASSPGKNNERFF
TRBV6-2/TRBV6-3	.	TRBJ2-1	many	TGTGCCAGCAGTCGGGAATACAATGAGCAGTTCTTC	CASSREYNEQFF
TRBV29-1	.	TRBJ1-1	many	TGCAGCGTTAACCAGGGGCTTACAGCTTTCTTT	CSVNQGLTAFF
TRBV2	.	TRBJ1-5	many	TGTGCCAGCAGTGAGTGGGAAAATCAGCCCCAGCATTTT	CASSEWENQPQHF
TRBV20-1	.	TRBJ2-1	many	TGCAGTGCACATGCTCGTCGCGGGAACTACAATGAGCAGTTCTTC	CSAHARRGNYNEQFF
TRBV10-1	.	TRBJ2-5	few	TGCGCCAGCAGTGAGGAAGTCGGGGAGACCCAGTACTTC	CASSEEVGETQYF
TRBV3-1	.	TRBJ2-5	many	TGTGCCAGCAGCCAAGATCTGGGCAGGGTAGAGACCCAGTACTTC	CASSQDLGRVETQYF
TRBV4-1	.	TRBJ2-3	many	TGCGCCAGCAGCCAGGACGGACTGGTTAAGTCTACGCAGTATTTT	CASSQDGLVKSTQYF
TRBV20-1	.	TRBJ2-3	many	TGCAGTACAGGCGGGGCAGATACGCAGTATTTT	CSTGGADTQYF
TRBV7-2	.	TRBJ1-1	many	TGTGCCAGCAGCTTAGCTGAAATGGGATTTAACACTGAAGCTTTCTTT	CASSLAEMGFNTEAFF
TRBV6-1	.	TRBJ2-1	few	TGTGCCAGCACCGAAGGAAGGGGGGTCAATGAGCAGTTCTTC	CASTEGRGVNEQFF
TRBV7-2	.	TRBJ2-3	many	TGTGCCAGCAGCACAGCCCAGGGGAGGGGAGATACGCAGTATTTT	CASSTAQGRGDTQYF
TRBV11-3	.	TRBJ1-5	many	TGTGCCAGCAGCTTATTGCAGGATCAGCCCCAGCATTTT	CASSLLQDQPQHF
TRBV7-8	TRBD1	TRBJ2-7	many	TGTGCCAGCAGCGCAGGGGGCAGTCTACGCGAGCAGTACTTC	CASSAGGSLREQYF
TRBV12-3/TRBV12-4	TRBD2	TRBJ2-1	many	TGTGCCAGCAGTTCAGCCGGGGGGGGGTCGGTGGTTGAGCAGTTCTTC	CASSSAGGGSVVEQFF
TRBV20-1	TRBD1	TRBJ1-6	many	TGCAGTGCTAGAGCACAGGGGTACAATTCACCCCTCCACTTT	CSARAQGYNSPLHF
TRBV6-1	TRBD1	TRBJ2-5	many	TGTGCCAGCAGTGTGGGGACAGCCCCAGGTTGGGAGACCCAGTACTTC	CASSVGTAPGWETQYF
TRBV5-8	.	TRBJ2-5	.	TGTGCCAGCAGTCCCCCCGGGGACGTTTACTTC	CASSPPGDVYF
TRBV7-2	.	TRBJ2-5	many	TGTGCCAGCAGCTTAAGCGGGCATTACCAAGAGACCCAGTACTTC	CASSLSGHYQETQYF
TRBV20-1	.	TRBJ2-7	many	TGCAGTGCCCTGGGGGCCCGTTCTCACGAGCAGTACTTC	CSALGARSHEQYF
TRBV20-1	TRBD2	TRBJ2-1	many	TGCAGTGCCCAACGGTGGCGGGGGATCGTCGATGAGCAGTTCTTC	CSAQRWRGIVDEQFF
TRBV7-9	.	TRBJ1-6	.	TGTGCCAGCAGCTTTTTTCTTTCGTGGGACATCAGTACGGCAAACGATAATTCACCCCTCCACTTT	CASSFFLSWDISTANDNSPLHF